These 29 T cell receptor beta chains originate from one sample sequenced in a study of tissue T cells after allogeneic stem cell transplantation. The assay was immunoSEQ multiplex PCR, and TCRdb's table has in-frame clones only and misses some. The repertoire has about 40,000 clones, just under 95% of them found once; the top ten carry approximately 3.9%. Sequences were derived from blood, sampled before transplantation. These receptors were obtained from a woman aged 40-69 years who later had graft-versus-host disease after an allogeneic stem cell transplant.

J is TRBJ2-7 and V is TRBV7-9, with 10 bases identical to TRBD1. Germline CDR1 and CDR2: SEHNR and FQNEAQ (reference sequence). This CDR3 spans 14 amino acids. Trimming took 6 bases from V and 2 from J; bases not matched to a gene: 4. The CDR3 DNA sequence: TGTGCCAGCAGGGAGACAGGGGGCACCTACGAGCAGTACTTC. This encodes CASRETGGTYEQYF.

The rearrangement links TRBV5-1 to TRBJ2-4; 12 bases agree with TRBD2. The germline V gene has CDR1 SGHRS and CDR2 YFSETQ. CDR3 size: 16 residues. V trimming: 4 bases; J trimming: 1 base; junction bases outside the gene matches: 3. The CDR3 bases are TGCGCCAGCAGCGCCGGGACTAGCGGGGCCAAAAACATTCAGTACTTC. This gives the protein CASSAGTSGAKNIQYF.

This CDR3 reads CASSLGIAGLEQYF. The CDR3 region has the DNA TGTGCCAGCAGCTTAGGGATAGCGGGACTCGAGCAGTACTTC. J is TRBJ2-7 and V is TRBV7-2, with 8 bases that match TRBD2. The CDR3 contains 14 residues. The ends lost 1 base at V and 6 bases at J; junction bases unmatched: 5. Germline loops: CDR1 SGHTA, CDR2 FQGNSA.

This clone was counted a single time. V usage is TRBV15 and J usage is TRBJ2-3; a weak D match, TRBD1 (5 bases). This CDR3 region has 14 residues. Germline CDR1 LNHNV, CDR2 YYDKDF (reference sequence). Trimming pared 3 bases from V and 0 bases from J, leaving 7 bases between. CDR3 nucleotides: TGTGCCACCAGCAGGGCAGGGAGCACAGATACGCAGTATTTT. Translating it yields CATSRAGSTDTQYF.

The CDR3 DNA sequence: TGTGCCAGCAGCTTTTTTTTCCTTAGCGCTACACGCACAGATACGCAGTATTTT. This translates into CASSFFFLSATRTDTQYF. The rearrangement uses TRBV7-2 and TRBJ2-3, with a weak D call TRBD2 (5 bases). Germline V gene lookup returns CDR1 SGHTA and CDR2 FQGNSA. The CDR3 has 18 residues. The V gene lost 3 bases and the J gene lost 1 base, with 20 bases spanning the gap.

The chain employs TRBV18 and TRBJ1-2; no firm D call. The CDR3 spans 12 residues. CDR1 and CDR2 from the germline V gene are KGHSH and LQKENI. Trimming left V 3 bases short and J 5 bases short, with 7 bases between. DNA of the CDR3: TGTGCCAGCTCACCGAGCGAATATGGCTACACCTTC. Protein product: CASSPSEYGYTF.

J is TRBJ2-1 and V is TRBV7-9; D call uncertain. The CDR3 is 14 residues long. V shed 1 base and J shed 6 bases, with 10 bases lying between them. CDR1 and CDR2 from the germline V gene are SEHNR and FQNEAQ (reference sequence). CDR3 region: CASSLEVGINEQFF. The CDR3, as DNA: TGTGCCAGCAGCTTAGAGGTTGGAATCAATGAGCAGTTCTTC.

The chain links TRBV7-9 to TRBJ2-7; D may be TRBD1 or TRBD2 (6 bases each). Trimming removed 5 bases from V and 11 bases from J, with 19 bases in between. This CDR3 contains 13 residues. The V gene's germline CDR1 is SEHNR and CDR2 FQNEAQ (reference sequence). The CDR3 DNA follows: TGTGCCAGCAGCAGTGGGGGGCCCCGGGTAGAGTACTTC. This encodes CASSSGGPRVEYF. The variable domain in full, completed from reference TRBV7-9 and TRBJ2-7, reads DTGVSQNPRHKITKRGQNVTFRCDPISEHNRLYWYRQTLGQGPEFLTYFQNEAQLEKSRLLSDRFSAERPKGSFSTLEIQRTEQGDSAMYLCASSSGGPRVEYFGPGTRLTVT.

The chain uses TRBV7-2 and TRBJ1-1, with D uncertain. With 2 bases removed from V and 3 bases from J, the gap between germline ends came to 7 bases. This CDR3 is built from 13 residues. Per germline, CDR1 SGHTA and CDR2 FQGNSA. CDR3 residues: CASSLNSHTEAFF. DNA for the CDR3: TGTGCCAGCAGCTTAAATTCCCACACTGAAGCTTTCTTT.

The chain is built from TRBV28 and TRBJ2-1; D tentatively reads TRBD1 or TRBD2 (5 bases each). Per the germline V gene, CDR1 is MDHEN and CDR2 is SYDVKM. V was cut by 7 bases and J by 2 bases, with 12 bases left in between. CDR3 length equals 14 residues. The CDR3 nucleotides are TGTGCCAGCACCCCCCGAGGGGCCTACAATGAGCAGTTCTTC. It yields the protein CASTPRGAYNEQFF.

The J gene is TRBJ1-5, the V gene TRBV19; tentative D call: TRBD1 (6 bases). Germline CDR1 reads LNHDA; CDR2 reads SQIVND (reference sequence). The ends were cut back, 3 bases at V and 4 bases at J, with 10 bases in the middle. The CDR3 contains 14 residues. This CDR3 reads CASSIAGENQPQHF. The CDR3 DNA is TGTGCCAGTAGTATCGCAGGGGAAAATCAGCCCCAGCATTTT.

The J gene is TRBJ2-4, the V gene TRBV20-1, with D hard to call. This CDR3 comprises 13 residues. The germline V and J ends were trimmed by 3 bases and 1 base, with 7 bases remaining between them. Germline V lookup: CDR1 DFQATT, CDR2 SNEGSKA (reference sequence). The CDR3 here is CSASDGAKNIQYF. In DNA form, the CDR3 reads TGCAGTGCTAGTGACGGGGCCAAAAACATTCAGTACTTC.

The chain carries TRBV6-5 and TRBJ1-1, with D unclear. The germline V gene has CDR1 MNHEY and CDR2 SVGAGI. The V end lost 0 bases, the J end lost 1 base, and 3 bases lay between the germline ends. The CDR3 is 13 residues long. In DNA, the CDR3 is TGTGCCAGCAGTTACTCTGCGAACACTGAAGCTTTCTTT. Protein product: CASSYSANTEAFF.

This chain joins TRBV29-1 and TRBJ1-1, with TRBD1 as a possible D gene (5 bases). CDR3 length: 13 residues. Looked up from germline, CDR1 is SQVTM and CDR2 is ANQGSEA. V lost 7 bases to trimming and J lost 1 base, with 13 bases between them. The DNA for the CDR3 is TGCAGCGCTCAAAGTAGGGGGAACACTGAAGCTTTCTTT. This encodes CSAQSRGNTEAFF.

The chain links TRBV5-1 to TRBJ2-7, with D maybe TRBD1 (5 bases). The CDR3 runs 14 residues. Germline V gene sequence: CDR1 SGHRS, CDR2 YFSETQ. The ends were cut back, 0 bases at V and 3 bases at J, with 10 bases in the middle. CDR3 in amino acids: CASSLAAGNYEQYF. For the CDR3, the DNA is TGCGCCAGCAGCTTGGCTGCAGGGAACTACGAGCAGTACTTC. The full variable domain, rest sourced from reference TRBV5-1 and TRBJ2-7, is KAGVTQTPRYLIKTRGQQVTLSCSPISGHRSVSWYQQTPGQGLQFLFEYFSETQRNKGNFPGRFSGRQFSNSRSEMNVSTLELGDSALYLCASSLAAGNYEQYFGPGTRLTVT.

This chain uses TRBV3-1 (or the pseudogene TRBV3-2) with TRBJ1-1; TRBD1 might be the D (6 bases). The CDR3 is 15 residues long. With 3 bases removed from V and 1 base from J, the gap between germline ends came to 12 bases. Germline CDR1 is LGHDT and CDR2 is YNNKEL (reference sequence). The CDR3: CASSHRTVRNTEAFF. DNA of the CDR3: TGTGCCAGCAGCCACCGGACAGTACGGAACACTGAAGCTTTCTTT.

The chain has TRBV7-8 and TRBJ1-1, with D unresolved. Germline CDR1 and CDR2: SGHVS and FQNEAQ. V lost 2 bases to trimming and J lost 11 bases, with 15 bases between them. The CDR3 runs to 13 residues. The CDR3 coding sequence is TGTGCCAGCAGCTTAAGCTTCACAGTAATGGCTTTCTTT. Its translation is CASSLSFTVMAFF.

The J gene is TRBJ2-1, the V gene TRBV6-5; the match to TRBD2 covers 8 bases. The CDR3 length is 12 residues. With V trimmed by 6 bases and J by 10 bases, 5 bases remained unmatched. Looked up from germline, CDR1 is MNHEY and CDR2 is SVGAGI. Here the CDR3 DNA reads TGTGCCAGCAGCCTAGCGGGCAAGGAGCAGTTCTTC. This codes for CASSLAGKEQFF.

The chain is built from TRBV20-1 and TRBJ2-1; D is perhaps TRBD1 (5 bases). The germline CDR1 and CDR2 sequences are DFQATT and SNEGSKA (reference sequence). The CDR3 loop spans 11 amino acids. V lost 2 bases and J lost 7, with 6 bases in between. The CDR3 nucleotides are TGCAGTGCTAGAAACAGGAATGAGCAGTTCTTC. Translation gives CSARNRNEQFF.

The chain links TRBV6-5 to TRBJ1-6, with no clear D. Germline loops: CDR1 MNHEY, CDR2 SVGAGI. CDR3 length: 14 amino acids. V lost 6 bases and J lost 10, with 16 bases in between. The CDR3 bases are TGTGCCAGCAGGGCGCAAACTCAAGGCTCACCCCTCCACTTT. This sequence encodes CASRAQTQGSPLHF.

This chain joins TRBV7-8 and TRBJ2-2; D tentatively reads TRBD1 or TRBD2 (5 bases each). This CDR3 has 15 amino acids. The germline V gene encodes CDR1 SGHVS and CDR2 FQNEAQ. V was shortened by 7 bases and J by 0 bases, with 12 bases between the two germline ends. The CDR3 protein is CASNPGQANTGELFF. The DNA of the CDR3 is TGTGCCAGCAACCCGGGGCAGGCGAACACCGGGGAGCTGTTTTTT.

The CDR3 nucleotides are TGTGCCAGCAGCCGTGCTGGGAAAGGGGCTTGGAATTCACCCCTCCACTTT. The encoded protein is CASSRAGKGAWNSPLHF. V is TRBV3-1 (or the pseudogene TRBV3-2) and J is TRBJ1-6, with D perhaps TRBD1 (5 bases). Germline V gives CDR1 LGHDT, CDR2 YNNKEL (reference sequence). V was cut by 4 bases and J by 7 bases, with 20 bases left in between. The CDR3 totals 17 residues.

The chain has TRBV4-1 and TRBJ1-5; TRBD1 matches 7 bases. V was clipped by 2 bases and J by 9 bases; unmatched bases: 10. CDR3 length equals 15 residues. CDR1 is MGHRA and CDR2 is YSYEKL in the germline V gene. As DNA, the CDR3 is TGCGCCAGCAGCCAATACGACAGGGCGGGAGGGCCCCAGCATTTT. It translates to CASSQYDRAGGPQHF.

This chain connects TRBV30 to TRBJ2-1; 11 nucleotides align to TRBD2. Germline-derived CDR1 and CDR2 are GTSNPN and SVGIG (reference sequence). The length of the CDR3 is 13 residues. V was pared by 4 bases and J by 9 bases, with 5 bases of the junction left unmatched. In DNA form, the CDR3 reads TGTGCCTGGATGACTAGCGGGAAGGTTGAGCAGTTCTTC. This translates into CAWMTSGKVEQFF.

This rearrangement joins TRBV2 to TRBJ2-7, with a weak D call TRBD2 (6 bases). V was shortened by 6 bases and J by 4 bases, with 13 bases between the two germline ends. This CDR3 is 13 amino acids long. Per germline, CDR1 SNHLY and CDR2 FYNNEI. CDR3 DNA: TGTGCCAGCAGCCTACCGGGACTTTACGAGCAGTACTTC. Residues: CASSLPGLYEQYF.

The CDR3 loop reads CASSLTALSYEQYF. The CDR3 DNA reads TGTGCCAGCAGTTTGACGGCCCTCTCCTACGAGCAGTACTTC. This chain joins TRBV27 and TRBJ2-7, with unresolved D. Trimming left V 3 bases short and J 0 bases short, with 9 bases between. Per the germline V gene, CDR1 is MNHEY and CDR2 is SMNVEV (reference sequence). The CDR3 totals 14 residues.

This chain uses TRBV6-5 with TRBJ2-1; D may be TRBD2 (5 bases). The germline V and J ends were trimmed by 6 bases and 9 bases, with 21 bases remaining between them. Germline CDR1 MNHEY, CDR2 SVGAGI. CDR3 length equals 15 residues. The CDR3 protein is CASSNPTRTFVEQFF. DNA for the CDR3: TGTGCCAGCAGCAACCCGACAAGGACTTTTGTTGAGCAGTTCTTC.

This clone was observed a handful of times. The chain links TRBV5-1 to TRBJ2-7, with 9 bases matching TRBD1. Germline V gene data show CDR1 as SGHRS and CDR2 as YFSETQ. V lost 3 bases, J lost 1 base, and 5 bases stayed unmatched. The length of the CDR3 is 15 residues. CDR3 sequence reads: CASSWGTGSSYEQYF. The CDR3 nucleotides read TGCGCCAGCAGCTGGGGGACAGGGTCATCCTACGAGCAGTACTTC.

The chain recombines TRBV6-5 with TRBJ2-1; TRBD2 aligns across 9 bases. The J segment lost 5 bases and the V segment lost 6 bases, leaving 8 bases of the junction unmatched. Looked up from germline, CDR1 is MNHEY and CDR2 is SVGAGI. CDR3 size: 15 residues. The CDR3 region is CASSPSGRSNNEQFF. The CDR3, as DNA: TGTGCCAGCAGCCCCAGCGGGAGGTCCAACAATGAGCAGTTCTTC.